These T cell receptor beta chains were read from a single sample in a study of cytomegalovirus exposure and HLA in healthy donors. Produced via immunoSEQ multiplex PCR; TCRdb's table is partial and in-frame only. The sample lists 150,000 to 200,000 clones; approximately 88% were seen once. The source material was PBMCs. These receptors were obtained from a woman in her 30s in good health and CMV-seronegative. Each CDR3 is given with its conserved first and last residue. The D gene is left open where the match is weak. Where a row states a size, it is once, few, many or the class of an expanded clone; other rows omit it.

-	TRBV19	-	TRBJ1-4	CASSIPTIPHEKLFF	TGTGCCAGTAGTATCCCGACAATTCCCCATGAAAAACTGTTTTTT
TRBD1	TRBV10-2	-	TRBJ2-7	CASSLGGDRGTQYF	TGCGCCAGCAGCCTTGGGGGGGACAGGGGGACGCAGTACTTC
TRBD2	TRBV5-4	-	TRBJ2-7	CASSDQRGRLYEQYF	TGTGCCAGCAGCGACCAGCGGGGCAGACTCTACGAGCAGTACTTC
-	TRBV5-1	few	TRBJ2-1	CASFWGGGTGFYNEQFF	TGCGCCAGCTTCTGGGGGGGTGGGACAGGTTTCTACAATGAGCAGTTCTTC
-	TRBV7-8	-	TRBJ2-1	CASSSAGRNRKYNEQFF	TGTGCCAGCAGCTCCGCGGGGCGGAACCGCAAATACAATGAGCAGTTCTTC
-	TRBV9	-	TRBJ2-2	CASTDRDRRNTGELFF	TGTGCCAGCACCGATCGCGACAGGCGGAACACCGGGGAGCTGTTTTTT
-	TRBV4-2	-	TRBJ1-1	CASSQDGWGGYTEAFF	TGTGCCAGCAGCCAAGATGGTTGGGGGGGGTACACTGAAGCTTTCTTT
TRBD1	TRBV7-2	-	TRBJ1-6	CASSFIPSWDRGNSPLHF	TGTGCCAGCAGCTTTATTCCCTCGTGGGACAGGGGGAATTCACCCCTCCACTTT
TRBD2	TRBV7-2	-	TRBJ2-1	CASSRRAGAEEQFF	TGTGCCAGCAGCCGCCGGGCGGGAGCGGAGGAGCAGTTCTTC
-	TRBV2	-	TRBJ2-2	CASSDGQGIGELFF	TGTGCCAGCAGTGATGGTCAGGGGATCGGGGAGCTGTTTTTT
-	TRBV7-2	-	TRBJ2-3	CASSLEGTSTDTQYF	TGTGCCAGCAGCCTTGAGGGCACTAGCACAGATACGCAGTATTTT
TRBD1	TRBV30	once	TRBJ2-7	CAWSEWIGQGDYEQYF	TGTGCCTGGAGTGAATGGATAGGACAGGGCGACTACGAGCAGTACTTC
-	TRBV10-3	few	TRBJ2-6	CAISEAAGLGVLTF	TGTGCCATCAGTGAGGCGGCGGGGCTCGGGGTCCTGACTTTC
-	TRBV18	-	TRBJ1-1	CASSPRVSEAFF	TGTGCCAGCTCCCCTCGGGTTTCTGAAGCTTTCTTT
TRBD1	TRBV4-1	-	TRBJ2-5	CASSQVRDRGRTETQYF	TGCGCCAGCAGCCAAGTCAGGGACAGGGGGCGCACGGAGACCCAGTACTTC
-	TRBV15	-	TRBJ2-1	CATSRVRTNYNEQFF	TGTGCCACCAGCAGAGTGAGGACAAACTACAATGAGCAGTTCTTC
-	TRBV6-5	-	TRBJ2-2	CASSYSIAKSGELFF	TGTGCCAGCAGTTACTCTATAGCCAAGTCCGGGGAGCTGTTTTTT
-	TRBV5-1	-	TRBJ2-3	CASSHGTLTDTQYF	TGCGCCAGCAGCCACGGGACTCTTACAGATACGCAGTATTTT
-	TRBV29-1	-	TRBJ2-5	CSVDGRAGRETQYF	TGCAGCGTTGATGGTCGGGCAGGGCGGGAGACCCAGTACTTC
-	TRBV5-1	-	TRBJ2-2	CASSYIAGAGELFF	TGCGCCAGCAGCTACATCGCCGGGGCCGGGGAGCTGTTTTTT
TRBD2	TRBV4-1	-	TRBJ2-7	CASSQVGRRGSGDYEQYF	TGCGCCAGCAGCCAAGTTGGACGAAGGGGAAGCGGGGATTACGAGCAGTACTTC
-	TRBV7-9	-	TRBJ2-3	CASSLGSSTRDTQYF	TGTGCCAGCAGCTTAGGTAGCTCCACACGTGATACGCAGTATTTT
TRBD1	TRBV28	-	TRBJ1-5	CASRRDRGNQPQHF	TGTGCCAGCAGGCGAGACAGGGGCAATCAGCCCCAGCATTTT
-	TRBV19	-	TRBJ1-1	CASSMAGWLVRNTEAFF	TGTGCCAGTAGTATGGCGGGGTGGCTGGTACGGAACACTGAAGCTTTCTTT
TRBD2	TRBV20-1	-	TRBJ2-1	CRSGGANEQFF	TGCAGAAGCGGGGGGGCAAATGAGCAGTTCTTC
-	TRBV7-9	few	TRBJ1-4	CASSSSTNEKLFF	TGTGCCAGCAGCTCCTCGACTAATGAAAAACTGTTTTTT
-	TRBV16	-	TRBJ2-7	CASSQEDSYEQYF	TGTGCCAGCAGCCAAGAGGACTCCTACGAGCAGTACTTC
-	TRBV7-3	-	TRBJ1-2	CASSLNAGGGYTF	TGTGCCAGCAGCTTAAACGCCGGCGGCGGCTACACCTTC
TRBD1	TRBV6-1	-	TRBJ2-5	CASSERTGSGVETQYF	TGTGCCAGCAGTGAGAGGACAGGGTCAGGGGTAGAGACCCAGTACTTC
TRBD1	TRBV5-1	-	TRBJ2-1	CASSSLQGSNEQFF	TGCGCCAGCAGCTCCCTACAGGGGAGCAATGAGCAGTTCTTC
TRBD2	TRBV4-1	-	TRBJ2-1	CASSQDLERGLAGGGGEQFF	TGCGCCAGCAGCCAAGACCTCGAGAGGGGACTAGCGGGGGGGGGAGGTGAGCAGTTCTTC
-	TRBV2	-	TRBJ1-1	CASSSGVTEAFF	TGTGCCAGCAGTTCAGGGGTGACTGAAGCTTTCTTT
TRBD2	TRBV19	-	TRBJ2-5	CASSISLAGGQETQYF	TGTGCCAGTAGTATATCACTAGCGGGAGGTCAAGAGACCCAGTACTTC
-	TRBV13	-	TRBJ2-4	CASSVRQALIAKNIQYF	TGTGCCAGCAGCGTGCGACAGGCTCTTATAGCCAAAAACATTCAGTACTTC
TRBD1	TRBV4-1	-	TRBJ2-2	CASRSNRGVTGELFF	TGCGCCAGCAGGAGCAACAGGGGAGTTACAGGGGAGCTGTTTTTT
-	TRBV4-2	-	TRBJ2-1	CASSQDINEQFF	TGTGCCAGCAGCCAAGATATCAATGAGCAGTTCTTC
TRBD1	TRBV29-1	-	TRBJ2-2	CSVKGQTNTGELFF	TGCAGCGTTAAGGGACAGACCAACACCGGGGAGCTGTTTTTT
TRBD2	TRBV6-1	-	TRBJ2-2	CASSDLGLAENTGELFF	TGTGCCAGCAGTGACCTCGGACTAGCGGAGAACACCGGGGAGCTGTTTTTT
-	TRBV2	-	TRBJ1-3	CASSEQGPGNTIYF	TGTGCCAGCAGTGAACAGGGGCCAGGAAACACCATATATTTT
TRBD2	TRBV5-1	-	TRBJ2-3	CASRRTSQRAEDTQYF	TGCGCCAGCAGACGGACTAGCCAGAGGGCCGAAGATACGCAGTATTTT
-	TRBV19	-	TRBJ2-3	CASSFGQQSTDTQYF	TGTGCCAGTAGTTTCGGACAACAAAGCACAGATACGCAGTATTTT
-	TRBV5-1	-	TRBJ2-2	CASTTAGRNTGELFF	TGCGCCAGCACAACGGCAGGGCGAAACACCGGGGAGCTGTTTTTT
TRBD2	TRBV6-6	-	TRBJ2-1	CASSRRVAGGPGEQFF	TGTGCCAGCAGTCGGAGAGTCGCGGGGGGGCCCGGTGAGCAGTTCTTC
TRBD1	TRBV11-2	-	TRBJ1-1	CASSQDRGRFEAFF	TGTGCCAGCAGCCAGGACAGGGGGCGGTTTGAAGCTTTCTTT
-	TRBV9	-	TRBJ1-1	CASSSGVGTEAFF	TGTGCCAGCAGCTCGGGGGTGGGCACTGAAGCTTTCTTT
TRBD2	TRBV5-4	-	TRBJ2-4	CASSSERGLAKNIQYF	TGTGCCAGCAGCTCAGAGCGGGGCTTAGCCAAAAACATTCAGTACTTC
-	TRBV6-6	-	TRBJ2-1	CASKGAGGNEQFF	TGTGCCAGCAAGGGGGCGGGAGGCAATGAGCAGTTCTTC
-	TRBV14	-	TRBJ1-5	CASSSFGDQPQHF	TGTGCCAGCAGTTCCTTCGGGGATCAGCCCCAGCATTTT
TRBD1	TRBV28	-	TRBJ1-2	CASSRTGVYGYTF	TGTGCCAGCAGCCGGACAGGGGTCTATGGCTACACCTTC
-	TRBV6-1	-	TRBJ1-2	CASSEVTVRGGYTF	TGTGCCAGCAGTGAAGTGACGGTTCGGGGTGGCTACACCTTC
TRBD2	TRBV9	-	TRBJ2-2	CASSDARTSGSRTGELFF	TGTGCCAGCAGCGACGCGAGGACTAGCGGGAGTAGGACCGGGGAGCTGTTTTTT
TRBD2	TRBV19	-	TRBJ2-1	CASSPLTSGRNNEQFF	TGTGCCAGTAGTCCCCTGACTAGCGGGAGGAATAATGAGCAGTTCTTC
TRBD2	TRBV2	-	TRBJ2-1	CASTGLAGGWDNEQFF	TGTGCCAGCACCGGACTAGCGGGGGGTTGGGACAATGAGCAGTTCTTC
-	TRBV5-1	-	TRBJ2-2	CASSLISGGNTGELFF	TGCGCCAGCAGTTTGATTAGCGGAGGTAACACCGGGGAGCTGTTTTTT
-	TRBV27	-	TRBJ2-1	CASSSLGNSRGFTGEQFF	TGTGCCAGCAGTTCACTAGGTAACTCGAGGGGTTTTACAGGGGAGCAGTTCTTC